Listed here are 3 T cell receptor beta chains from one sample, sequenced in a study of early T cells in non-severe SARS-CoV-2 infection. A single record per CDR3 protein comes from TCRdb applying MiXCR to the 5' RACE reads. The data contain tens of thousands of distinct CDR3 sequences, roughly 16% of them singletons. The sequenced material came from whole blood. Receptors originate from an adult who was a healthcare worker with PCR-confirmed SARS-CoV-2 infection or an uninfected control (not recorded which).

This clonotype was seen only a few times. The chain recombines TRBV6-5 with TRBJ2-5; 8 nucleotides match TRBD2. This CDR3 region has 15 residues. The junction had 11 bases not matched to a gene; V was cut back by 4 bases and J by 7 bases. Per the germline V gene, CDR1 is MNHEY and CDR2 is SVGAGI. The CDR3: CASSSGGAGVGTQYF. CDR3 coding DNA: TGTGCCAGCAGTTCGGGAGGAGCGGGAGTTGGGACCCAGTACTTC.

The V call is TRBV11-2, the J call TRBJ1-1; D might be TRBD1 (5 bases). The CDR3 extends over 14 amino acids. The germline CDR1 and CDR2 sequences are SGHAT and FQNNGV. With 1 base removed from V and 4 bases from J, the gap between germline ends came to 10 bases. CDR3 in amino acids: CASSLGGAGTEAFF. The CDR3 DNA is TGTGCCAGCAGCTTAGGTGGGGCGGGCACTGAAGCTTTCTTT.

This clonotype was seen repeatedly, ten times or more. V is TRBV24-1 and J is TRBJ1-1, with D perhaps TRBD1 (5 bases). Germline V gives CDR1 KGHDR, CDR2 SFDVKD. There are 15 residues in the CDR3. V lost 2 bases to trimming and J lost 2 bases, with 11 bases between them. For the CDR3, the DNA is TGTGCCACCAGTGATTCCAGGGTGCCCAACACTGAAGCTTTCTTT. Its protein is CATSDSRVPNTEAFF.